The T cell receptor beta chain described here comes from a study of regulatory T cells in long-lasting Graves disease. In this sample, this clonotype turned up many times. CDR3 length: 15 amino acids. The V and J ends lost 2 bases and 1 base respectively, with 12 bases between them. CDR1 is SNHLY and CDR2 is FYNNEI in the germline V gene. Both iRepertoire HTBI primers and Arm-PCR of CDR3 regions were used to build the TCR beta libraries. Each CDR3 protein gets one entry after TCRdb re-called the multiplex PCR reads with MiXCR. The sample includes some 490,000 distinct CDR3 sequences, 12% seen only once; the top ten take roughly 8.2%. Time point in this sample: newly diagnosed GD, antithyroid drugs for less than 3 months. RNA extracted from PBMCs served as the sequencing template. These records were also assigned to another study, of T cells in Graves' hyperthyroidism and ophthalmopathy.

This sequence joins TRBV2 and TRBJ2-7; D uncertain. The sequencing here drew on peripheral blood mononuclear cells (PBMCs), taken at new diagnosis, from a patient treated with antithyroid drugs. The source is a woman aged 25-40 years with Graves disease. CDR3 nucleotide sequence: TGTGCCAGCAGTGAACTCCGGAGTCCATCCTACGAGCAGTACTTC. It encodes CASSELRSPSYEQYF.